This TCR beta chain was found in a study of T-cell reconstitution after alpha-beta-depleted transplantation in children. This clonotype showed up many times. Its specificity is unknown. CDR3 length equals 14 residues. Trimming removed 6 bases at V and 4 bases at J, with 12 bases between. The germline gives CDR1 SGHTA, CDR2 FQGNSA. General observations from the study: One year after transplant, T-cell counts and diversity came mostly from newly produced T cells. Several hundred graft clones that had expanded were reportedly the source of alpha-beta T cells about two months after transplant. Diversity of TCRbeta at day 60 was high in some patients, arising from surviving recipient T cells and thymic progenitors.

Library preparation (for TCRbeta) was performed with unique molecular identifiers. Each CDR3 protein gets one entry after TCRdb re-called the PCR reads with MiXCR. The sample shows under 300,000 distinct CDR3 sequences, 11% of them seen only once. The chain joins TRBV7-2 to TRBJ2-2, with D hard to call. The specimen comprised peripheral blood, sampled 180 days after TCRalphabeta/CD19-depleted stem cell transplant. The sequence was collected from a male patient aged 2-9 years who had a stem cell transplant for chronic granulomatous disease, so the T cells may come from the graft donor. The CDR3 nucleotides are TGTGCCAGCAGGTCGGAAGCCCTCACCGGGGAGCTGTTTTTT. Amino acids: CASRSEALTGELFF. Looking up the rest from reference TRBV7-2 and TRBJ2-2 gives the full variable domain: GAGVSQSPSNKVTEKGKDVELRCDPISGHTALYWYRQSLGQGLEFLIYFQGNSAPDKSGLPSDRFSAERTGGSVSTLTIQRTQQEDSAVYLCASRSEALTGELFFGEGSRLTVL.